Following are 23 T cell receptor beta chains from one sample sequenced in a study of glioma-infiltrating T cells after dendritic cell vaccination. Measured with immunoSEQ multiplex PCR; TCRdb has only the in-frame clones, and not every one. In the table there are 85,000 to 95,000 clones, more than 75% of which are singletons. Sample: blood, taken before dendritic cell vaccination. The receptors stem from a human donor with glioblastoma.

V is TRBV10-2 and J is TRBJ2-7, with a weak D call TRBD2 (5 bases). The CDR3 runs 15 residues. V lost 3 bases to trimming and J lost 3 bases, with 15 bases between them. Germline CDR1 is WSHSY and CDR2 is SAAADI. CDR3 in amino acids: CASSEESGRLYEQYF. DNA of the CDR3: TGCGCCAGCAGTGAAGAGAGCGGACGACTCTACGAGCAGTACTTC.

This clone was observed a handful of times. The genes are TRBV2 and TRBJ2-5; D gene ambiguous. Trimming stripped 3 bases from V and 2 bases from J, with 13 bases between. In germline, CDR1 is SNHLY, CDR2 FYNNEI. CDR3 length equals 15 residues. CDR3 bases: TGTGCCAGCAGTGATGGGTCAGGAACACAAGAGACCCAGTACTTC. Protein product: CASSDGSGTQETQYF.

The chain links TRBV29-1 to TRBJ2-5, with 7 nucleotides matching TRBD2. Germline values: CDR1 SQVTM, CDR2 ANQGSEA. The CDR3 has 12 residues. The V and J ends lost 5 bases and 11 bases, in that order; junction bases with no gene match: 11. The DNA for the CDR3 is TGCAGCGTTTCTTCCAGCGGGAAGGTTCAGTACTTC. Translation: CSVSSSGKVQYF.

The V and J genes are TRBV7-8 and TRBJ2-1, with a weak D call TRBD2 (6 bases). Per the germline V gene, CDR1 is SGHVS and CDR2 is FQNEAQ. Trimming shortened V by 1 base and J by 2 bases, and 12 bases separated the two germline ends. The CDR3 sequence is 16 residues long. CDR3 coding DNA: TGTGCCAGCAGCTTAGTGTCTAGCGAGACCTACAATGAGCAGTTCTTC. This translates into CASSLVSSETYNEQFF.

Here the CDR3 reads CATRTGGETQYF. CDR3 nucleotides: TGTGCCACCAGGACAGGGGGGGAGACCCAGTACTTC. The rearrangement uses TRBV10-3 and TRBJ2-5, with 10 bases matching TRBD1. V lost 10 bases and J lost 5; bases outside the gene matches: 4. The CDR3 runs to 12 residues. CDR1 ENHRY and CDR2 SYGVKD come from the germline V gene.

The chain uses TRBV4-1 and TRBJ2-5; no firm D call. V lost 1 base and J 0 bases, leaving 6 bases between the germline ends. The germline V gene encodes CDR1 MGHRA and CDR2 YSYEKL. The CDR3 covers 14 residues. CDR3 nucleotides: TGCGCCAGCAGCCAAGTCACATACCAAGAGACCCAGTACTTC. Protein product: CASSQVTYQETQYF.

This chain uses TRBV30 with TRBJ1-4, with TRBD1 identical over 12 bases. CDR1 GTSNPN and CDR2 SVGIG come from the germline V gene (reference sequence). J was trimmed by 3 bases and V by 8 bases; bases with no gene match: 4. This CDR3 is built from 14 residues. CDR3: CAQGQGASNEKLFF. CDR3 in DNA: TGTGCCCAGGGACAGGGGGCATCTAATGAAAAACTGTTTTTT.

This chain joins TRBV5-1 and TRBJ2-3; 9 nucleotides align to TRBD1. J was trimmed by 6 bases and V by 3 bases; bases with no gene match: 8. The germline CDR1 and CDR2 sequences are SGHRS and YFSETQ. This CDR3 is built from 15 residues. The CDR3 DNA sequence: TGCGCCAGCAGCTCGGGGACAGGGCCTTGGGATACGCAGTATTTT. Its translation is CASSSGTGPWDTQYF.

This clone was observed a single time. V gene TRBV27 combines with J gene TRBJ2-7; TRBD1 matches at 11 bases. The V segment lost 3 bases and the J segment 5 bases; nucleotides outside the gene matches: 3. In germline, CDR1 is MNHEY, CDR2 SMNVEV (reference sequence). There are 14 residues in the CDR3. The CDR3 bases are TGTGCCAGCAGTTTTGGGACAGGGGGTCACGAGCAGTACTTC. It is translated as CASSFGTGGHEQYF.

The chain has TRBV18 and TRBJ2-7, with TRBD1 matching 10 bases. The CDR3 covers 14 residues. V shed 6 bases and J 4 bases; nucleotides not matched to a gene: 6. Germline V gene sequence: CDR1 KGHSH, CDR2 LQKENI. The CDR3: CASSQGQGTYEQYF. Here the CDR3 DNA reads TGTGCCAGCTCTCAGGGACAGGGGACGTACGAGCAGTACTTC.

In its sample, this clone was seen a few times. The chain is built from TRBV27 and TRBJ2-3; TRBD2 matches at 10 bases. The germline V gene encodes CDR1 MNHEY and CDR2 SMNVEV (reference sequence). Trimming took 7 bases from V and 1 from J; bases not matched to a gene: 5. This CDR3 is 15 amino acids long. CDR3 amino acids: CASNPSGSGTDTQYF. CDR3 sequence (DNA): TGTGCCAGCAACCCTAGCGGGAGCGGCACAGATACGCAGTATTTT.

The chain is built from TRBV28 and TRBJ1-5; 8 positions match TRBD1. V lost 4 bases to trimming and J lost 2 bases; unmatched junction nucleotides: 13. The CDR3 sequence is 18 residues long. Per the germline V gene, CDR1 is MDHEN and CDR2 is SYDVKM. The CDR3 bases are TGTGCCAGCAGTTCACCAAGGACAGGGACATATGGCAATCAGCCCCAGCATTTT. Protein sequence: CASSSPRTGTYGNQPQHF. Together with reference TRBV28 and TRBJ1-5, the CDR3 gives the full variable domain: DVKVTQSSRYLVKRTGEKVFLECVQDMDHENMFWYRQDPGLGLRLIYFSYDVKMKEKGDIPEGYSVSREKKERFSLILESASTNQTSMYLCASSSPRTGTYGNQPQHFGDGTRLSIL.

The chain carries TRBV28 and TRBJ1-1; D is ambiguous. V lost 2 bases and J 0 bases, leaving 16 bases between the germline ends. Germline loops: CDR1 MDHEN, CDR2 SYDVKM. This CDR3 has 17 residues. The CDR3 region has the DNA TGTGCCAGCAGTTTAAGGGAGATGAGCAGCCTGAACACTGAAGCTTTCTTT. This codes for CASSLREMSSLNTEAFF. The variable domain in full, completed from reference TRBV28 and TRBJ1-1, reads DVKVTQSSRYLVKRTGEKVFLECVQDMDHENMFWYRQDPGLGLRLIYFSYDVKMKEKGDIPEGYSVSREKKERFSLILESASTNQTSMYLCASSLREMSSLNTEAFFGQGTRLTVV.

This clone was detected once. J is TRBJ2-7 and V is TRBV2, with D maybe TRBD2 (6 bases). The ends were cut back, 7 bases at V and 2 bases at J, with 18 bases in the middle. CDR1 is SNHLY, CDR2 FYNNEI, per germline. The CDR3 totals 15 residues. The CDR3: CASKTAAGNTYEQYF. The DNA for the CDR3 is TGTGCCAGCAAAACGGCGGCGGGGAATACCTACGAGCAGTACTTC.

The rearrangement joins TRBV29-1 to TRBJ2-1; 11 positions agree with TRBD2. CDR1 is SQVTM and CDR2 is ANQGSEA in the germline V gene. The CDR3 covers 13 residues. The DNA of the CDR3 is TGCAGTGCGACTAGCGGGATCAACAATGAGCAGTTCTTC. It specifies CSATSGINNEQFF.

The chain has TRBV6-1 and TRBJ1-5; 7 bases are shared with TRBD1. V lost 4 bases to trimming and J lost 0 bases; unmatched junction nucleotides: 6. From germline, CDR1 is MNHNS and CDR2 SASEGT. CDR3 size: 16 residues. CDR3 protein: CASSATGVYSNQPQHF. The CDR3 DNA sequence: TGTGCCAGCAGTGCCACAGGGGTGTATAGCAATCAGCCCCAGCATTTT.

The rearrangement uses TRBV27 and TRBJ1-2; tentative D call: TRBD1 (6 bases). Between the trimmed V and J ends, which lost 6 bases and 2 bases, there was a span of 13 bases. The CDR3 spans 14 residues. Germline CDR1 is MNHEY and CDR2 is SMNVEV (reference sequence). The CDR3 loop reads CASRLGGQNYGYTF. As DNA, the CDR3 is TGTGCCAGCAGGCTCGGGGGGCAAAACTATGGCTACACCTTC.

The rearrangement joins TRBV7-3 to TRBJ2-2; 9 nucleotides align to TRBD1. This CDR3 is built from 15 residues. Germline-derived CDR1 and CDR2 are SGHTA and FQGTGA. The trim removed 3 bases at V and 5 bases at J, leaving 4 bases unmatched. CDR3 nucleotide sequence: TGTGCCAGCAGCTTGGGGACAGGGTTAACCGGGGAGCTGTTTTTT. Amino acids: CASSLGTGLTGELFF.

This sequence joins TRBV5-8 and TRBJ1-2; maybe TRBD1 (6 bases). Trimming removed 4 bases at V and 4 bases at J, with 23 bases between. The CDR3 is made up of 17 amino acids. Germline V lookup: CDR1 SGHTS, CDR2 YDEGEE. The CDR3 nucleotides are TGTGCCAGCAGCGACCTTTCTGGGCAGGGGAGCATCTATGGCTACACCTTC. This gives the protein CASSDLSGQGSIYGYTF.

The chain joins TRBV19 to TRBJ1-3, with unresolved D. There are 14 residues in the CDR3. Germline V gene sequence: CDR1 LNHDA, CDR2 SQIVND (reference sequence). Trimming removed 4 bases at V and 0 bases at J, with 7 bases between. CDR3 in amino acids: CASSSAGSGNTIYF. The DNA for the CDR3 is TGTGCCAGTAGTAGCGCCGGCTCTGGAAACACCATATATTTT.

In DNA form, the CDR3 reads TGTGCCAGCAGTCCTGGAGGGCAGTATGGAAAACTGTTTTTT. Translated: CASSPGGQYGKLFF. The chain has TRBV9 and TRBJ1-4; D unclear. V lost 5 bases to trimming and J lost 10 bases, with 18 bases between them. The CDR3 sequence is 14 residues long. From germline, CDR1 is SGDLS and CDR2 YYNGEE.

The chain recombines TRBV4-1 with TRBJ1-5, with 9 bases fitting TRBD1. The V and J ends lost 4 bases and 3 bases, in that order; junction bases with no gene match: 1. Germline V gene sequence: CDR1 MGHRA, CDR2 YSYEKL. The CDR3 loop spans 14 amino acids. In nucleotides, the CDR3 is TGCGCCAGCAGCCGGACAGGGGTCAATCAGCCCCAGCATTTT. Its protein is CASSRTGVNQPQHF.

CDR3 sequence: CASSPLPQGPGGYTF. CDR3 DNA: TGTGCCAGCAGTCCCCTGCCACAGGGGCCTGGGGGCTACACCTTC. The chain has TRBV27 and TRBJ1-2, with 7 bases fitting TRBD1. This CDR3 comprises 15 residues. The germline CDR1 and CDR2 sequences are MNHEY and SMNVEV (reference sequence). The V segment lost 5 bases and the J segment 8 bases; nucleotides outside the gene matches: 14.